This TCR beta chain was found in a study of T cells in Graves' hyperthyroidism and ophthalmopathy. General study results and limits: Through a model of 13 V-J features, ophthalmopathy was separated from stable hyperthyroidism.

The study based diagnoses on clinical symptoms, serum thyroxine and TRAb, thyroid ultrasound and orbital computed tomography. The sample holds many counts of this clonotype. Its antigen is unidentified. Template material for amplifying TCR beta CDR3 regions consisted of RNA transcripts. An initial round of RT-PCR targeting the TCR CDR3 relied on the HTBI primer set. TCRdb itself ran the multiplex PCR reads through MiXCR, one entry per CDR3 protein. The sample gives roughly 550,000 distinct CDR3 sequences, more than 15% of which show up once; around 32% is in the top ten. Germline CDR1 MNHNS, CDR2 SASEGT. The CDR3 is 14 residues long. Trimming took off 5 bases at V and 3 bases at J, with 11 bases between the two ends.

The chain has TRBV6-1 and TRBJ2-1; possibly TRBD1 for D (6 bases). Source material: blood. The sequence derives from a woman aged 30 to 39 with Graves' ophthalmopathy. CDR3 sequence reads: CASSTRDNYNEQFF. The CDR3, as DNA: TGTGCCAGCAGTACCCGGGACAACTACAATGAGCAGTTCTTC.